The following is a TCR beta chain sequence with its context. What it binds is unknown. These data come from a study of shared clonotypes between healthy human individuals. Naive CD8 cells comprised CD45RO-negative, CCR7-positively selected cells, excluding terminally differentiated effector memory CD45RA+ cells. Overall study findings and caveats: Rarefaction revealed incomplete sorted-subset sequencing despite large depth. Larger estimated richness was generally seen in naive subsets than in memory subsets.

The CDR3 length is 13 residues. Germline V lookup: CDR1 SGHAT, CDR2 FQNNGV. Splitting of each subset's genomic DNA was done evenly across several immunoSEQ plates. The authors' processing: With immunoSEQ giving junction-only sequences and no quality scores, filtering differed. The protocol was immunoSEQ multiplex PCR, while the TCRdb copy is restricted to in-frame clones and leaves out a portion. For V, J and clone size, that table is used; D and trimming come from the DNA. The sample yields a few million clones, around 93% seen once. The chain uses TRBV11-2 and TRBJ2-5; D unresolved. Judging by the DNA end, TRBJ2-7 fits better; the J call may be wrong. The sequenced sample consisted of naive CD8+ T cells from PBMCs. This sequence was found in a man younger than 35 in good health. Some clones in this sample may be carry-over from other donors' samples. The CDR3 protein is CASSFSTIYEQYF. In nucleotides, the CDR3 is TGTGCCAGCAGCTTCTCGACGATATACGAGCAGTACTTC.